The source of this TCR beta chain is a study of blood T cells in healthy people across ages. Study outcomes and limitations: Nothing was known about donor CMV status, and this possibly confounded expanded clonotype changes.

About this clonotype: The antigen is undetermined.

CDR3 size: 15 residues. Germline-derived CDR1 and CDR2 are MNHEY and SVGEGT. V was pared by 6 bases and J by 6 bases, with 7 bases of the junction left unmatched. Through a sample-barcoded 5' primer and a J-beta primer mix, a second PCR was run for roughly 6 to 12 cycles. MiXCR was run by TCRdb on the 5' RACE reads, yielding one entry per CDR3 protein. The sample records about 1.6 million distinct CDR3 sequences, about 32% being singletons. Source material: blood. This clonotype was sampled from a woman in her 30s in good health. V is TRBV6-2 or TRBV6-3 and J is TRBJ2-1; TRBD2 agrees at 11 bases. The CDR3 loop reads CASSYTSGGPNEQFF. The DNA for the CDR3 is TGTGCCAGCAGCTATACTAGCGGGGGACCCAATGAGCAGTTCTTC.